Presented here are 2 T cell receptor beta chains from one specimen sequenced in a study of blood T cell repertoires in COVID-19. Clones were read by immunoSEQ multiplex PCR, and TCRdb kept only the in-frame ones, dropping some. The table has approximately 240,000 clones, approximately 84% seen once. Sequences were obtained from peripheral blood. These receptors were obtained from a man aged 45-60 years with acute or convalescent COVID-19.

V is TRBV3-1 (or the pseudogene TRBV3-2) and J is TRBJ1-2, with 7 bases matching TRBD1. The CDR3 length is 13 residues. Germline assignment: CDR1 LGHDT and CDR2 YNNKEL (reference sequence). V lost 4 bases, J lost 4 bases, and 3 bases stayed unmatched. CDR3 in amino acids: CASSRDSTYGYTF. Here the CDR3 DNA reads TGTGCCAGCAGCCGGGACAGCACCTATGGCTACACCTTC.

The rearrangement uses TRBV30 and TRBJ1-4; D is ambiguous. V was shortened by 4 bases and J by 0 bases, with 9 bases between the two germline ends. The germline CDR1 and CDR2 sequences are GTSNPN and SVGIG (reference sequence). The CDR3 spans 14 residues. The CDR3 DNA reads as TGTGCCTGGACGAGGGATCCAACTAATGAAAAACTGTTTTTT. Encoded protein: CAWTRDPTNEKLFF.